This T cell receptor beta chain was recorded in a study of blood T cell repertoires in COVID-19. Overall study: PBMCs, B-cell-depleted T cells, or T cells provided the cDNA or gDNA that made up the material.

How the authors handled the data: Amplified reference gene primers provided the basis for estimating nucleated cell counts. The table came from immunoSEQ multiplex PCR; TCRdb's copy has only in-frame clones and leaves some out. The V and J calls and the clone size are those of that table, but D and trimming were determined from the DNA. The table shows 390,000 or so clones, with 80% to 85% occurring only once. Germline lookup yields CDR1 MNHEY and CDR2 SVGAGI. This CDR3 is 15 amino acids long. V dropped 0 bases and J dropped 2 bases, with 8 bases sitting between them. Concerning this clone itself: At the DNA level, this CDR3 is encoded by other sequences in the same sample as well.

Cohort placement rested on clinical history that participants reported themselves. Recovered Cohort 3 donors showed two negative PCRs, clearance, or symptom resolution. The chain joins TRBV6-5 to TRBJ1-5, with D unclear. The specimen sequenced was PBMCs or T cells enriched from blood (not recorded which). This clonotype originated in a woman aged 50 to 60 who had recovered from COVID-19. The CDR3 loop reads CASSYSWEGNQPQHF. In nucleotides, the CDR3 is TGTGCCAGCAGTTACTCGTGGGAGGGCAATCAGCCCCAGCATTTT.